These T cell receptor beta chains were read from a single sample in a study of T cell responses to AZD1222 COVID-19 vaccine. Assay used: immunoSEQ multiplex PCR; TCRdb lists only in-frame clones, some missing. In the table there are over 120,000 clones, approximately 93% of which are singletons. The sample was peripheral blood, taken on day 0 of AZD1222 vaccination. The source is an adult in good health. Both conserved end residues are part of each CDR3. The D gene is left open where the match is weak. Not all rows give a size; the values are once, few, many and, for expanded clones, a class.

D gene: NA; clone size: NA; J gene: TRBJ1-1; V gene: TRBV5-1; CDR3 protein: CASSPIPGDEGTEAFF; CDR3 DNA: TGCGCCAGCAGCCCGATCCCAGGGGATGAGGGCACTGAAGCTTTCTTT
D gene: NA; clone size: NA; J gene: TRBJ2-3; V gene: TRBV18; CDR3 protein: CASSPGGQFTDTQYF; CDR3 DNA: TGTGCCAGCTCACCGGGGGGACAATTCACAGATACGCAGTATTTT
D gene: NA; clone size: NA; J gene: TRBJ2-2; V gene: TRBV3-1/TRBV3-2; CDR3 protein: CASSQTQLTGELFF; CDR3 DNA: TGTGCCAGCAGCCAAACGCAGTTGACCGGGGAGCTGTTTTTT
D gene: NA; clone size: NA; J gene: TRBJ1-1; V gene: TRBV6-5; CDR3 protein: CASSYRNTEAFF; CDR3 DNA: TGTGCCAGCAGTTACCGGAACACTGAAGCTTTCTTT
D gene: NA; clone size: NA; J gene: TRBJ2-3; V gene: TRBV4-1; CDR3 protein: CASSRPRDNPFTSTDTQYF; CDR3 DNA: TGCGCCAGCAGCCGCCCCCGGGACAACCCCTTTACTTCCACAGATACGCAGTATTTT
D gene: TRBD1; clone size: NA; J gene: TRBJ1-2; V gene: TRBV28; CDR3 protein: CASSLESGGPTRYGYTF; CDR3 DNA: TGTGCCAGCAGTTTAGAGTCAGGGGGGCCGACTAGGTATGGCTACACCTTC
D gene: TRBD2; clone size: NA; J gene: TRBJ2-3; V gene: TRBV2; CDR3 protein: CASTAGVSDTQYF; CDR3 DNA: TGTGCCAGCACCGCGGGAGTTTCAGATACGCAGTATTTT
D gene: NA; clone size: NA; J gene: TRBJ1-6; V gene: TRBV19; CDR3 protein: CASSMIDSPLHF; CDR3 DNA: TGTGCCAGTAGTATGATCGATTCACCCCTCCACTTT
D gene: NA; clone size: NA; J gene: TRBJ2-6; V gene: TRBV19; CDR3 protein: CASSLKSGANVLTF; CDR3 DNA: TGTGCCAGTAGTCTCAAATCAGGGGCCAACGTCCTGACTTTC
D gene: TRBD1; clone size: NA; J gene: TRBJ2-2; V gene: TRBV19; CDR3 protein: CASSIRDSSTGELFF; CDR3 DNA: TGTGCCAGTAGTATTAGGGACAGCTCGACCGGGGAGCTGTTTTTT
D gene: TRBD1; clone size: NA; J gene: TRBJ1-2; V gene: TRBV2; CDR3 protein: CASQLLTGGSGYTF; CDR3 DNA: TGTGCCAGCCAACTTCTGACAGGGGGCTCTGGCTACACCTTC
D gene: NA; clone size: once; J gene: TRBJ2-2; V gene: TRBV7-9; CDR3 protein: CASSPREAPGELFF; CDR3 DNA: TGTGCCAGCAGCCCCCGGGAAGCCCCCGGGGAGCTGTTTTTT
D gene: NA; clone size: NA; J gene: TRBJ1-6; V gene: TRBV5-1; CDR3 protein: CASSLFGTPLHF; CDR3 DNA: TGCGCCAGCAGCTTGTTCGGGACACCCCTCCACTTT
D gene: NA; clone size: NA; J gene: TRBJ1-2; V gene: TRBV3-1/TRBV3-2; CDR3 protein: CASSRRQEANYGYTF; CDR3 DNA: TGTGCCAGCAGCCGACGACAGGAAGCTAACTATGGCTACACCTTC
D gene: NA; clone size: NA; J gene: TRBJ2-3; V gene: TRBV5-4; CDR3 protein: CASSLGSGITDTQYF; CDR3 DNA: TGTGCCAGCAGCTTGGGTAGCGGTATTACAGATACGCAGTATTTT
D gene: NA; clone size: once; J gene: TRBJ2-7; V gene: TRBV28; CDR3 protein: CASSLGRVVYEQYF; CDR3 DNA: TGTGCCAGCAGTTTGGGACGAGTGGTCTACGAGCAGTACTTC
D gene: TRBD1; clone size: few; J gene: TRBJ2-7; V gene: TRBV6-1; CDR3 protein: CASSEPGQSPYEQYF; CDR3 DNA: TGTGCCAGCAGTGAGCCGGGACAGAGTCCATACGAGCAGTACTTC
D gene: NA; clone size: NA; J gene: TRBJ2-2; V gene: TRBV10-3; CDR3 protein: CAISDPIRGGELFF; CDR3 DNA: TGTGCCATCAGTGACCCGATCCGAGGCGGGGAGCTGTTTTTT
D gene: TRBD2; clone size: NA; J gene: TRBJ2-7; V gene: TRBV20-1; CDR3 protein: CSASSGRALYEQYF; CDR3 DNA: TGCAGTGCCAGTAGCGGGAGGGCCCTCTACGAGCAGTACTTC
D gene: NA; clone size: NA; J gene: TRBJ2-2; V gene: TRBV18; CDR3 protein: CASSPSAGAPNTGELFF; CDR3 DNA: TGTGCCAGCTCACCATCGGCCGGGGCCCCCAACACCGGGGAGCTGTTTTTT
D gene: NA; clone size: few; J gene: TRBJ1-5; V gene: TRBV7-9; CDR3 protein: CASSSGYFNQPQHF; CDR3 DNA: TGTGCCAGCAGCTCAGGGTATTTCAATCAGCCCCAGCATTTT
D gene: TRBD2; clone size: once; J gene: TRBJ2-7; V gene: TRBV4-1; CDR3 protein: CASSWTSGSRYEQYF; CDR3 DNA: TGCGCCAGCAGCTGGACTAGCGGGAGTAGGTACGAGCAGTACTTC
D gene: NA; clone size: NA; J gene: TRBJ1-2; V gene: TRBV30; CDR3 protein: CAWSSENYGYTF; CDR3 DNA: TGTGCCTGGAGTTCGGAGAACTATGGCTACACCTTC
D gene: TRBD2; clone size: NA; J gene: TRBJ2-1; V gene: TRBV7-2; CDR3 protein: CASSQGLGGNEQFF; CDR3 DNA: TGTGCCAGCAGCCAAGGACTAGGTGGGAATGAGCAGTTCTTC
D gene: TRBD2; clone size: NA; J gene: TRBJ2-7; V gene: TRBV19; CDR3 protein: CASSIDPGTRTSREQYF; CDR3 DNA: TGTGCCAGTAGTATTGACCCCGGGACTAGGACCTCTCGCGAGCAGTACTTC
D gene: NA; clone size: NA; J gene: TRBJ1-1; V gene: TRBV29-1; CDR3 protein: CSVGHPNTEAFF; CDR3 DNA: TGCAGCGTTGGACACCCGAACACTGAAGCTTTCTTT
D gene: NA; clone size: NA; J gene: TRBJ1-1; V gene: TRBV5-1; CDR3 protein: CASSSFDSLNTEAFF; CDR3 DNA: TGCGCCAGCAGCTCATTTGACAGCTTGAACACTGAAGCTTTCTTT
D gene: NA; clone size: NA; J gene: TRBJ1-4; V gene: TRBV30; CDR3 protein: CAWSAGWSEKLFF; CDR3 DNA: TGTGCCTGGAGTGCAGGGTGGAGTGAAAAACTGTTTTTT
D gene: TRBD1; clone size: NA; J gene: TRBJ2-5; V gene: TRBV25-1; CDR3 protein: CASSFSTGEETQYF; CDR3 DNA: TGTGCCAGCAGTTTCTCGACAGGGGAAGAGACCCAGTACTTC
D gene: NA; clone size: NA; J gene: TRBJ1-1; V gene: TRBV28; CDR3 protein: CASSSWGGVTEAFF; CDR3 DNA: TGTGCCAGCAGCTCTTGGGGGGGCGTCACTGAAGCTTTCTTT
D gene: NA; clone size: NA; J gene: TRBJ1-1; V gene: TRBV12-3/TRBV12-4; CDR3 protein: CASSLGRSTEAFF; CDR3 DNA: TGTGCCAGCAGTTTAGGGCGTAGCACTGAAGCTTTCTTT
D gene: NA; clone size: NA; J gene: TRBJ2-2; V gene: TRBV6-4; CDR3 protein: CASSDHTHGNTGELFF; CDR3 DNA: TGTGCCAGCAGTGACCACACACACGGGAACACCGGGGAGCTGTTTTTT
D gene: NA; clone size: NA; J gene: TRBJ2-3; V gene: TRBV6-5; CDR3 protein: CASAQGRIDTQYF; CDR3 DNA: TGTGCCAGCGCCCAGGGTAGGATAGATACGCAGTATTTT
D gene: NA; clone size: NA; J gene: TRBJ1-1; V gene: TRBV6-5; CDR3 protein: CASRGARRTEAFF; CDR3 DNA: TGTGCCAGCAGGGGGGCGCGGAGGACTGAAGCTTTCTTT
D gene: TRBD1; clone size: NA; J gene: TRBJ2-7; V gene: TRBV5-1; CDR3 protein: CASSLGDRDSYEQYF; CDR3 DNA: TGCGCCAGCAGCTTGGGGGACAGGGACTCCTACGAGCAGTACTTC
D gene: NA; clone size: NA; J gene: TRBJ1-5; V gene: TRBV7-8; CDR3 protein: CASSLFGQPQHF; CDR3 DNA: TGTGCCAGCAGCTTATTTGGTCAGCCCCAGCATTTT
D gene: NA; clone size: NA; J gene: TRBJ2-3; V gene: TRBV19; CDR3 protein: CASTRGPADTQYF; CDR3 DNA: TGTGCCAGTACCAGGGGTCCAGCAGATACGCAGTATTTT
D gene: NA; clone size: NA; J gene: TRBJ1-1; V gene: TRBV7-7; CDR3 protein: CASSLDLNTEAFF; CDR3 DNA: TGTGCTAGCAGCTTAGATTTGAACACTGAAGCTTTCTTT
D gene: TRBD1; clone size: few; J gene: TRBJ1-2; V gene: TRBV4-1; CDR3 protein: CASSLRTGSLDYGYTF; CDR3 DNA: TGCGCCAGCAGCCTCCGGACAGGCTCCCTTGATTATGGCTACACCTTC
D gene: NA; clone size: NA; J gene: TRBJ1-1; V gene: TRBV7-3; CDR3 protein: CASSGTLNTEAFF; CDR3 DNA: TGTGCCAGCAGCGGGACACTGAACACTGAAGCTTTCTTT
D gene: NA; clone size: NA; J gene: TRBJ2-2; V gene: TRBV9; CDR3 protein: CASSVVQSTGELFF; CDR3 DNA: TGTGCCAGCAGCGTAGTACAATCCACCGGGGAGCTGTTTTTT
D gene: TRBD2; clone size: NA; J gene: TRBJ2-1; V gene: TRBV9; CDR3 protein: CASSGSYGRAYNEQFF; CDR3 DNA: TGTGCCAGCAGCGGCTCCTATGGGAGGGCCTACAATGAGCAGTTCTTC
D gene: NA; clone size: few; J gene: TRBJ2-1; V gene: TRBV27; CDR3 protein: CASSKIDRNNEQFF; CDR3 DNA: TGTGCCAGCAGTAAAATTGACCGAAACAATGAGCAGTTCTTC
D gene: NA; clone size: NA; J gene: TRBJ1-2; V gene: TRBV5-4; CDR3 protein: CASSSGLSSDRGYTF; CDR3 DNA: TGTGCCAGCAGCTCCGGACTCTCGTCTGACAGGGGCTACACCTTC
D gene: NA; clone size: few; J gene: TRBJ2-7; V gene: TRBV7-9; CDR3 protein: CASVGADSYEQYF; CDR3 DNA: TGTGCCAGCGTAGGGGCTGACAGCTACGAGCAGTACTTC
D gene: NA; clone size: NA; J gene: TRBJ1-6; V gene: TRBV9; CDR3 protein: CASSVGTDSYNSPLHF; CDR3 DNA: TGTGCCAGCAGCGTAGGGACAGACTCCTATAATTCACCCCTCCACTTT
D gene: TRBD2; clone size: NA; J gene: TRBJ2-7; V gene: TRBV5-1; CDR3 protein: CASSLALGLAEYEQYF; CDR3 DNA: TGCGCCAGCAGCTTGGCGCTGGGACTAGCAGAATACGAGCAGTACTTC
D gene: TRBD2; clone size: NA; J gene: TRBJ2-3; V gene: TRBV28; CDR3 protein: CASSLLGLTSTIGDTQYF; CDR3 DNA: TGTGCCAGCAGTTTATTAGGCCTGACTAGCACCATTGGGGATACGCAGTATTTT
D gene: NA; clone size: NA; J gene: TRBJ2-4; V gene: TRBV28; CDR3 protein: CASSLPPPPDGRKNIQYF; CDR3 DNA: TGTGCCAGCAGTTTACCCCCTCCCCCGGACGGCCGCAAAAACATTCAGTACTTC
D gene: NA; clone size: NA; J gene: TRBJ1-1; V gene: TRBV11-2; CDR3 protein: CASSLDRSDTEAFF; CDR3 DNA: TGTGCCAGCAGCTTAGACAGGTCCGACACTGAAGCTTTCTTT
D gene: NA; clone size: NA; J gene: TRBJ1-1; V gene: TRBV5-5; CDR3 protein: CASSVTGNTEAFF; CDR3 DNA: TGTGCCAGCAGCGTGACCGGGAACACTGAAGCTTTCTTT
D gene: NA; clone size: NA; J gene: TRBJ1-3; V gene: TRBV6-5; CDR3 protein: CASSYSGRPLGNTIYF; CDR3 DNA: TGTGCCAGCAGTTACTCGGGGAGACCTCTGGGAAACACCATATATTTT
D gene: NA; clone size: NA; J gene: TRBJ1-4; V gene: TRBV25-1; CDR3 protein: CASSSLLSGGDEKLFF; CDR3 DNA: TGTGCCAGCAGTTCCTTGTTGTCGGGGGGAGATGAAAAACTGTTTTTT
D gene: NA; clone size: NA; J gene: TRBJ2-1; V gene: TRBV15; CDR3 protein: CATSRLGGTYNEQFF; CDR3 DNA: TGTGCCACCAGCAGATTAGGGGGGACCTACAATGAGCAGTTCTTC
D gene: TRBD2; clone size: NA; J gene: TRBJ2-5; V gene: TRBV7-6; CDR3 protein: CASSLGTSGSWQETQYF; CDR3 DNA: TGTGCCAGCAGCTTAGGGACTAGCGGGAGTTGGCAAGAGACCCAGTACTTC